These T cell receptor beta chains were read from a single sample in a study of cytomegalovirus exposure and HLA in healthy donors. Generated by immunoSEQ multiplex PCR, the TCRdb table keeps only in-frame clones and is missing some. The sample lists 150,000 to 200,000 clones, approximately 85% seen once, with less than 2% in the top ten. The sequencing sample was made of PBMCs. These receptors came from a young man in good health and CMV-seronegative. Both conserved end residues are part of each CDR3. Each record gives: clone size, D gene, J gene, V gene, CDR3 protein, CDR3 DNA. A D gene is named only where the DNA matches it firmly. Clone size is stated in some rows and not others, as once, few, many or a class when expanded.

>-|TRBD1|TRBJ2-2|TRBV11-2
CASRKSGGQNTGELFF
TGTGCCAGCAGGAAGTCAGGGGGCCAGAACACCGGGGAGCTGTTTTTT
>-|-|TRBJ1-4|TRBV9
CASSVEGGREKLFF
TGTGCCAGCAGCGTAGAAGGGGGTCGTGAAAAACTGTTTTTT
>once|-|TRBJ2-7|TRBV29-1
CSVNQGEQYF
TGCAGCGTGAACCAGGGGGAGCAGTACTTC
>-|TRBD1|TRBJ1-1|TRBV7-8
CASSLGVQGGYTEAFF
TGTGCCAGCAGCTTAGGGGTACAGGGGGGCTACACTGAAGCTTTCTTT
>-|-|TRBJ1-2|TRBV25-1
CASSEYKGSDYGYTF
TGTGCCAGCAGTGAATATAAAGGAAGCGACTATGGCTACACCTTC
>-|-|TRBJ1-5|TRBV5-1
CASAQTANQPQHF
TGCGCCAGCGCTCAGACAGCTAATCAGCCCCAGCATTTT
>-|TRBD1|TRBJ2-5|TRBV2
CASSEVTGPKYF
TGTGCCAGCAGTGAAGTGACAGGGCCTAAGTACTTC
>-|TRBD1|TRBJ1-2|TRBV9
CASSVQAGTGYGYTF
TGTGCCAGCAGCGTACAGGCCGGGACAGGCTATGGCTACACCTTC
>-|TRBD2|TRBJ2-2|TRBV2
CASRGGTSQAGELFF
TGTGCCAGCAGAGGGGGGACTAGCCAGGCCGGGGAGCTGTTTTTT
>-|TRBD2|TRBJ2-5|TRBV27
CASSIPGGGETQYF
TGTGCCAGCAGTATACCGGGGGGTGGAGAGACCCAGTACTTC
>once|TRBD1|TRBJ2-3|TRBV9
CASSERQGTDTQYF
TGTGCCAGCAGCGAGCGACAGGGAACAGATACGCAGTATTTT
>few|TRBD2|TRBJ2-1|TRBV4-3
CASSQGILAGGNNEQFF
TGCGCCAGCAGCCAAGGAATTCTAGCGGGGGGTAACAATGAGCAGTTCTTC
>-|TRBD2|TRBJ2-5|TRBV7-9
CASRPGLAPLETQYF
TGTGCCAGCAGACCGGGACTAGCGCCTCTTGAGACCCAGTACTTC
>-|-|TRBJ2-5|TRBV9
CASTLGSIGTGETQYF
TGTGCCAGCACCCTCGGGAGCATCGGGACCGGGGAGACCCAGTACTTC
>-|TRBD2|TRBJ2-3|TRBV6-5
CASSPQRGVDTQYF
TGTGCCAGCAGTCCTCAGCGGGGGGTAGATACGCAGTATTTT
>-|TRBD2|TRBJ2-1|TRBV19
CASSISGRASGRIEQFF
TGTGCCAGTAGTATCTCAGGTCGGGCTAGCGGGAGGATTGAGCAGTTCTTC
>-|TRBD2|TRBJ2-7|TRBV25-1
CASSRLADRYEQYF
TGTGCCAGCAGTCGACTAGCGGACCGCTACGAGCAGTACTTC
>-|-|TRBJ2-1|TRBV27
CASSLVVGSEQFF
TGTGCCAGCAGTTTAGTTGTGGGGAGTGAGCAGTTCTTC
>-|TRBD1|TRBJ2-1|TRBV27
CASRQTPGQGLFYSYNEQFF
TGTGCCAGCAGACAAACACCGGGACAGGGGCTTTTCTATTCCTACAATGAGCAGTTCTTC
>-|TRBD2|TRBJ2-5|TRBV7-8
CASSLLAGPQETQYF
TGTGCCAGCAGCTTACTAGCGGGCCCCCAAGAGACCCAGTACTTC
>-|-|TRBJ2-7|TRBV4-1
CASSPQAASYEQYF
TGCGCCAGCAGCCCTCAAGCGGCCTCCTACGAGCAGTACTTC
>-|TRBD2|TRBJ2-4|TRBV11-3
CASSLEGGYIQYF
TGTGCCAGCAGCTTAGAGGGGGGGTACATTCAGTACTTC
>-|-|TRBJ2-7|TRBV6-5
CASSSPQTGPVYF
TGTGCCAGCAGTTCCCCTCAGACAGGCCCCGTGTACTTC
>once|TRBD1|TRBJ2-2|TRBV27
CATHGTGVPWDTGELFF
TGTGCCACGCACGGGACAGGGGTCCCTTGGGACACCGGGGAGCTGTTTTTT
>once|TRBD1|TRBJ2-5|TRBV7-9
CASSYNLFERQGGETQYF
TGTGCCAGCAGCTATAATCTTTTCGAACGACAGGGCGGAGAGACCCAGTACTTC
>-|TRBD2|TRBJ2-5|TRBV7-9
CASRREGLAGGSETQYF
TGTGCCAGCAGAAGGGAGGGACTAGCGGGAGGATCTGAGACCCAGTACTTC
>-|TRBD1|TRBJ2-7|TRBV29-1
CSVETGQGAGEQYF
TGCAGCGTTGAAACGGGACAGGGGGCGGGCGAGCAGTACTTC
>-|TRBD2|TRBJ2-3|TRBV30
CAWSKGLAGGPDTQYF
TGTGCCTGGAGTAAAGGACTAGCGGGAGGGCCAGATACGCAGTATTTT
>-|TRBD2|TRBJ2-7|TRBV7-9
CSSDVRLAGGPGPFYEQYF
TGTTCCAGCGACGTAAGACTAGCGGGAGGTCCGGGCCCCTTCTACGAGCAGTACTTC
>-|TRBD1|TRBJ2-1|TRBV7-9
CASSSTGQGPYNEQFF
TGTGCCAGCAGCTCTACGGGACAGGGGCCCTACAATGAGCAGTTCTTC
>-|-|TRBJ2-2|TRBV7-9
CASCFGGLTGELFF
TGTGCCAGCTGCTTCGGGGGGCTTACCGGGGAGCTGTTTTTT
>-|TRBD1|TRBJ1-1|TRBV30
CAWSQDRGWTEAFF
TGTGCCTGGAGTCAAGACAGGGGATGGACTGAAGCTTTCTTT
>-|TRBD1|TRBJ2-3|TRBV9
CASSVETGRSTDTQYF
TGTGCCAGCAGCGTGGAGACAGGGCGGAGCACAGATACGCAGTATTTT
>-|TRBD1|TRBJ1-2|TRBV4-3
CASSPEGWDRDYGYTF
TGCGCCAGCAGTCCAGAAGGGTGGGACAGAGACTATGGCTACACCTTC
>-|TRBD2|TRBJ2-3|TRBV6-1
CASSESIAGGREDTQYF
TGTGCCAGCAGTGAATCGATAGCGGGGGGCCGTGAAGATACGCAGTATTTT